This T cell receptor (beta chain) appears in the sequencing data of a study of blood T cell repertoires in COVID-19. With 4 bases clipped from V and 3 bases from J, the junction kept 11 bases outside the gene matches. Germline V lookup: CDR1 LGHDT, CDR2 YNNKEL (reference sequence). This CDR3 has 18 amino acids. Using immunoSEQ multiplex PCR, the repertoire was profiled, and TCRdb retains in-frame clones only, with some absent. This sample has about 180,000 clones, with under 85% found just once. The gene calls are TRBV3-1 (or the pseudogene TRBV3-2) and TRBJ2-1; TRBD2 matches 11 bases. Sequencing was carried out using peripheral blood. The clonotype comes from a woman in her 70s with COVID-19, enrolled during active disease. The CDR3 coding sequence is TGTGCCAGCAGCCCTAGGAGGACTAGCGGGCTTGACTACAATGAGCAGTTCTTC. Translating it yields CASSPRRTSGLDYNEQFF.